This entry lists 31 T cell receptor beta chains sequenced from one sample in a study of blood T cell repertoires in COVID-19. The table came from immunoSEQ multiplex PCR; TCRdb's copy has only in-frame clones and leaves some out. The table includes approximately 300,000 clones, around 90% detected once. The sample taken for sequencing was PBMCs or T cells enriched from blood (not recorded which). The receptor source for this set is a woman aged 30 to 39 who had recovered from COVID-19.

CDR3 sequence: CAWGGPREEGQFF. CDR3 DNA: TGTGCTTGGGGGGGACCCCGGGAGGAGGGGCAGTTCTTC. This rearrangement joins TRBV30 to TRBJ2-1, with TRBD2 matching 7 bases. The length of the CDR3 is 13 residues. Germline V gene data show CDR1 as GTSNPN and CDR2 as SVGIG (reference sequence).

The CDR3 loop reads CASSLSAGTVYTEAFF. CDR3 DNA sequence: TGTGCCAGCAGCTTGTCCGCCGGGACAGTGTACACTGAAGCTTTCTTT. The chain is built from TRBV5-5 and TRBJ1-1; TRBD1 agrees at 7 bases. Germline V gene data show CDR1 as SGHKS and CDR2 as YYEKEE (reference sequence). The CDR3 is made up of 16 amino acids. Trimming took 1 base from V and 3 from J; bases not matched to a gene: 9.

V and J are TRBV5-1 and TRBJ1-1, with D unresolved. Germline CDR1 reads SGHRS; CDR2 reads YFSETQ. Deletions cut 3 bases from V and 1 base from J, with 7 bases between. The CDR3 runs 13 residues. The CDR3 nucleotides read TGCGCCAGCAGCTCCCCAGGGAACACTGAAGCTTTCTTT. Translation: CASSSPGNTEAFF.

The chain joins TRBV9 to TRBJ1-2; D perhaps matches TRBD1 (5 bases). Germline V CDR1 and CDR2: SGDLS, YYNGEE. Trimming took 3 bases from V and 4 from J, leaving 10 bases between them. The CDR3 totals 13 residues. The DNA of the CDR3 is TGTGCCAGCAGCGAGACAGACCTCTATGGCTACACCTTC. Protein: CASSETDLYGYTF.

The rearrangement uses TRBV9 and TRBJ1-1, with TRBD1 as a possible D gene (5 bases). The V gene's germline CDR1 is SGDLS and CDR2 YYNGEE. Trimming took 0 bases from V and 5 from J, leaving 17 bases between them. The CDR3 contains 16 residues. The CDR3 loop reads CASSVEGPGLGTEAFF. The CDR3 DNA is TGTGCCAGCAGCGTAGAAGGACCAGGGTTAGGGACTGAAGCTTTCTTT.

The chain uses TRBV5-5 and TRBJ1-5, with D possibly being TRBD1 (6 bases). Trimming removed 5 bases at V and 6 bases at J, with 12 bases between. The CDR3 has 13 residues. The germline gives CDR1 SGHKS, CDR2 YYEKEE (reference sequence). The CDR3 DNA reads TGTGCCAGCAGTATGCAGGGGATTCAGCCCCAGCATTTT. Its translation is CASSMQGIQPQHF.

The V gene is TRBV28, the J gene TRBJ1-2; 7 bases are shared with TRBD1. The germline V gene encodes CDR1 MDHEN and CDR2 SYDVKM. The CDR3 runs 12 residues. With V trimmed by 6 bases and J by 8 bases, 6 bases remained unmatched. The CDR3 reads CASSTQGLGYTF. Here the CDR3 DNA reads TGTGCCAGCAGCACACAGGGGCTCGGCTACACCTTC.

The chain recombines TRBV5-1 with TRBJ1-2, with 8 bases that match TRBD1. The trim removed 2 bases at V and 11 bases at J, leaving 8 bases unmatched. The germline V gene has CDR1 SGHRS and CDR2 YFSETQ. The CDR3 consists of 13 residues. As DNA, the CDR3 is TGCGCCAGCAGCTTCCGGCAGGGGGCGAGGTACACCTTC. It codes for CASSFRQGARYTF. The entire variable domain, with the rest obtained from reference TRBV5-1 and TRBJ1-2, is as follows: KAGVTQTPRYLIKTRGQQVTLSCSPISGHRSVSWYQQTPGQGLQFLFEYFSETQRNKGNFPGRFSGRQFSNSRSEMNVSTLELGDSALYLCASSFRQGARYTFGSGTRLTVV.

This clone was observed a handful of times. The chain carries TRBV5-6 and TRBJ1-5, with D perhaps matching TRBD1 (6 bases). V was pared by 4 bases and J by 3 bases, with 11 bases between. The CDR3 runs to 14 residues. Germline CDR1 SGHDT, CDR2 YYEEEE. The CDR3 protein is CASSLGQNNQPQHF. CDR3 in DNA: TGTGCCAGCAGCCTTGGACAGAACAATCAGCCCCAGCATTTT.

This clone was seen a single time. The V gene is TRBV2, the J gene TRBJ2-2, with D possibly being TRBD1 (5 bases). Germline CDR1 is SNHLY and CDR2 is FYNNEI. The CDR3 runs 15 residues. Trimming stripped 2 bases from V and 5 bases from J, with 12 bases between. For the CDR3, the DNA is TGTGCCAGCAGTGAATGGACAAGTGGGACCGGGGAGCTGTTTTTT. It translates to CASSEWTSGTGELFF.

As for this clone: The sample has other DNA sequences that encode this CDR3 too. The chain recombines TRBV29-1 with TRBJ1-1, with unresolved D. This CDR3 spans 10 amino acids. The germline CDR1 and CDR2 sequences are SQVTM and ANQGSEA. Trimming cost V 4 bases and J 2 bases, with 2 bases left between them. This chain's CDR3 is CSVANTEAFF. The CDR3 nucleotides are TGCAGCGTTGCAAACACTGAAGCTTTCTTT.

This clone showed up just a few times. The chain has TRBV30 and TRBJ1-1; D is possibly TRBD1 (5 bases). The CDR3 length is 16 residues. The germline V gene encodes CDR1 GTSNPN and CDR2 SVGIG (reference sequence). Trimming stripped 5 bases from V and 5 bases from J, with 24 bases between. The chain's CDR3 is CAWGGEASRVGTEAFF. The CDR3 nucleotides are TGTGCCTGGGGGGGGGAGGCCTCAAGAGTAGGTACTGAAGCTTTCTTT.

In its sample, this clone was seen once. This chain uses TRBV7-9 with TRBJ1-6; maybe TRBD1 (5 bases). The CDR3 totals 18 residues. V lost 2 bases to trimming and J lost 6 bases, with 20 bases between them. Germline V gene data show CDR1 as SEHNR and CDR2 as FQNEAQ (reference sequence). CDR3 region: CASSLLGPGLGRNSPLHF. The CDR3 nucleotides read TGTGCCAGCAGCTTACTGGGGCCGGGACTGGGGCGTAATTCACCCCTCCACTTT.

In this sample, this clone turned up once. The chain uses TRBV7-9 and TRBJ2-3, with D perhaps TRBD2 (5 bases). Germline CDR1 is SEHNR and CDR2 is FQNEAQ (reference sequence). V was shortened by 3 bases and J by 2 bases, with 15 bases between the two germline ends. The CDR3 has 16 amino acids. CDR3 region: CASSFPGVGSTDTQYF. For the CDR3, the DNA is TGTGCCAGCAGCTTTCCCGGGGTTGGCTCCACAGATACGCAGTATTTT.

The V call is TRBV7-9, the J call TRBJ1-4; TRBD1 is a possible D gene (6 bases). Germline CDR1 reads SEHNR; CDR2 reads FQNEAQ (reference sequence). The V end was cut by 5 bases, the J end by 6 bases, with 16 bases between. The CDR3 runs to 15 residues. In DNA form, the CDR3 reads TGTGCCAGCAGCCCCCCTGGGGGGGGCTATGAAAAACTGTTTTTT. Amino acid sequence: CASSPPGGGYEKLFF.

The CDR3 region has the DNA TGTGCCAGCAAGAGGGAGAATACGCAGTATTTT. Translated, it gives CASKRENTQYF. The chain recombines TRBV12-3 or TRBV12-4 with TRBJ2-3; D may be TRBD2 (5 bases). The V and J ends lost 7 bases and 7 bases respectively, with 9 bases between them. The CDR3 spans 11 residues.

This rearrangement joins TRBV7-9 to TRBJ2-7, with a weak D call TRBD1 (5 bases). Trimming removed 4 bases at V and 5 bases at J, with 24 bases between. The CDR3 runs 17 residues. Germline values: CDR1 SEHNR, CDR2 FQNEAQ (reference sequence). CDR3 nucleotide sequence: TGTGCCAGCAGCTCGCCATCATTGGGGCGGCCTCGGGACGAGCAGTACTTC. It specifies CASSSPSLGRPRDEQYF. The complete variable domain, with remaining parts taken from reference TRBV7-9 and TRBJ2-7, reads DTGVSQNPRHKITKRGQNVTFRCDPISEHNRLYWYRQTLGQGPEFLTYFQNEAQLEKSRLLSDRFSAERPKGSFSTLEIQRTEQGDSAMYLCASSSPSLGRPRDEQYFGPGTRLTVT.

J is TRBJ1-5 and V is TRBV7-8, with 11 bases matching TRBD1. Germline assignment: CDR1 SGHVS and CDR2 FQNEAQ. Losses at the gene ends were 8 bases for V and 3 bases for J; bases not matched to a gene: 9. CDR3 size: 16 residues. For the CDR3, the DNA is TGTGCCAGCGGTCTAGGGACAGGGGGGAACAATCAGCCCCAGCATTTT. This gives the protein CASGLGTGGNNQPQHF.

The chain links TRBV18 to TRBJ1-4, with D tentatively TRBD1 (6 bases). This CDR3 spans 16 amino acids. Trimming removed 6 bases at V and 1 base at J, with 15 bases between. Germline values: CDR1 KGHSH, CDR2 LQKENI. The chain's CDR3 is CASSRQEARTNEKLFF. The CDR3 DNA is TGTGCCAGCTCGCGACAGGAGGCGCGAACTAATGAAAAACTGTTTTTT.

There are a few counts of this clone. The chain has TRBV29-1 and TRBJ1-2; 10 bases match TRBD1. The V segment lost 0 bases and the J segment 10 bases; nucleotides outside the gene matches: 11. Germline V gene lookup returns CDR1 SQVTM and CDR2 ANQGSEA. The CDR3 runs to 15 residues. The DNA of the CDR3 is TGCAGCGTTGAAGATTCGGACAGGGGGGACTACGACTACACCTTC. Translating it yields CSVEDSDRGDYDYTF.

Worth noting for this clone: The same CDR3 also results from other DNA sequences found in this sample. V and J are TRBV30 and TRBJ2-7, with TRBD1 as a possible D gene (6 bases). Germline-derived CDR1 and CDR2 are GTSNPN and SVGIG (reference sequence). V was pared by 0 bases and J by 0 bases, with 9 bases between. This CDR3 spans 14 amino acids. The CDR3 loop reads CAWSVGGSSYEQYF. In DNA form, the CDR3 reads TGTGCCTGGAGTGTAGGGGGTAGCTCCTACGAGCAGTACTTC.

The V call is TRBV5-4, the J call TRBJ2-3, with D possibly matching TRBD2 (7 bases). With 0 bases removed from V and 5 bases from J, the gap between germline ends came to 13 bases. Germline values: CDR1 SGHNT, CDR2 YYREEE (reference sequence). The CDR3 spans 15 residues. The CDR3 sequence is CASSLGGGRGDTQYF. The CDR3 coding sequence is TGTGCCAGCAGCTTGGGCGGGGGCCGGGGAGATACGCAGTATTTT.

This clone has a handful of counts. V usage is TRBV18 and J usage is TRBJ1-1; 9 positions agree with TRBD1. Per germline, CDR1 KGHSH and CDR2 LQKENI. V lost 5 bases to trimming and J lost 5 bases; unmatched junction nucleotides: 6. The CDR3 has 14 amino acids. CDR3 DNA sequence: TGTGCCAGCTCATTACGGACAGGGGAAACTGAAGCTTTCTTT. Amino acid sequence: CASSLRTGETEAFF. Supplemented by reference TRBV18 and TRBJ1-1, the full variable domain reads NAGVMQNPRHLVRRRGQEARLRCSPMKGHSHVYWYRQLPEEGLKFMVYLQKENIIDESGMPKERFSAEFPKEGPSILRIQQVVRGDSAAYFCASSLRTGETEAFFGQGTRLTVV.

Of note for this clone: Other DNA sequences within the sample encode an identical CDR3. The V gene is TRBV5-5, the J gene TRBJ1-1; TRBD1 aligns across 8 bases. This CDR3 spans 13 amino acids. CDR1 is SGHKS, CDR2 YYEKEE, per germline (reference sequence). The V gene end was trimmed by 4 bases and the J gene end by 6 bases; junction bases not matched to a gene: 5. The CDR3, as DNA: TGTGCCAGCAGCCGGACGACAGGGGCTGAAGCTTTCTTT. Protein product: CASSRTTGAEAFF.

This rearrangement joins TRBV10-3 to TRBJ1-2, with TRBD1 matching 8 bases. The CDR3 has 13 residues. Unmatched junction bases numbered 8, after V lost 10 bases and J lost 4 bases. Germline-derived CDR1 and CDR2 are ENHRY and SYGVKD. The CDR3 coding sequence is TGTGCCACCCTGGACAGGGACTTCTATGGCTACACCTTC. It yields the protein CATLDRDFYGYTF.

This chain uses TRBV5-4 with TRBJ1-1, with D maybe TRBD1 (6 bases). Trimming cost V 3 bases and J 3 bases, with 15 bases left between them. The CDR3 spans 15 residues. Germline CDR1 reads SGHNT; CDR2 reads YYREEE (reference sequence). DNA for the CDR3: TGTGCCAGCAGCTCAAAGGGGGTAGGGGACACTGAAGCTTTCTTT. It codes for CASSSKGVGDTEAFF.

This clone has just a few counts. The chain uses TRBV30 and TRBJ2-2, with a possible D match to TRBD2 (5 bases). The CDR3 loop spans 13 amino acids. The germline V gene has CDR1 GTSNPN and CDR2 SVGIG (reference sequence). V gave up 7 bases and J gave up 3 bases, with 12 bases separating them. The CDR3 DNA is TGTGCCTACGGAGGACGCTACACCGGGGAGCTGTTTTTT. Protein product: CAYGGRYTGELFF.

The genes are TRBV18 and TRBJ1-2; D remains unclear. Deletions cut 4 bases from V and 2 bases from J, with 8 bases between. The CDR3 length is 13 residues. The germline CDR1 and CDR2 sequences are KGHSH and LQKENI. The CDR3 loop reads CASSQQKNYGYTF. For the CDR3, the DNA is TGTGCCAGCTCACAACAGAAAAACTATGGCTACACCTTC.

The V gene is TRBV5-8, the J gene TRBJ1-1, with unresolved D. The CDR3 is made up of 16 amino acids. V lost 1 base to trimming and J lost 3 bases, with 16 bases between them. Germline V gives CDR1 SGHTS, CDR2 YDEGEE. The CDR3 is CASSLSLFSRDTEAFF. The CDR3 DNA reads TGTGCCAGCAGCTTGTCGTTGTTTTCGAGGGACACTGAAGCTTTCTTT. Filled out from reference TRBV5-8 and TRBJ1-1, the complete variable domain reads EAGVTQSPTHLIKTRGQQATLRCSPISGHTSVYWYQQALGLGLQFLLWYDEGEERNRGNFPPRFSGRQFPNYSSELNVNALELEDSALYLCASSLSLFSRDTEAFFGQGTRLTVV.

This clone was observed once. The genes are TRBV5-1 and TRBJ1-2; tentatively, D is TRBD1 (5 bases). CDR1 and CDR2 (germline): SGHRS, YFSETQ. Deletions cut 4 bases from V and 5 bases from J, with 18 bases between. This CDR3 region has 15 residues. CDR3 amino acids: CASSPPGGTPYGYTF. CDR3 coding DNA: TGCGCCAGCAGCCCTCCGGGGGGGACCCCGTATGGCTACACCTTC.

The chain joins TRBV2 to TRBJ2-6; the match to TRBD2 covers 15 bases. Germline values: CDR1 SNHLY, CDR2 FYNNEI. The ends lost 5 bases at V and 4 bases at J; junction bases unmatched: 6. The CDR3 runs to 18 residues. CDR3 DNA sequence: TGTGCCAGCAGTCAAGGACTAGCGGGGGGGCCGGGGGCCAACGTCCTGACTTTC. Residues: CASSQGLAGGPGANVLTF.